This TCR beta chain came from a study of shared clonotypes between healthy human individuals. About the study: The study drew on two women and three men aged 18 to 49 as donors. General study findings and limits: Expectations were that clonotype sharing among donors would be affected by sequencing depth. On the whole, naive subsets had larger estimated richness than memory subsets had.

Several immunoSEQ plates held equal portions of the genomic DNA taken from each subset. Here immunoSEQ multiplex PCR was the method, and the copy in TCRdb shows in-frame clones only, minus some. The sample lists about a million clones; roughly 80% were seen once. Per the germline V gene, CDR1 is MNHNS and CDR2 is SASEGT. CDR3 length equals 15 residues. V was pared by 6 bases and J by 4 bases, with 16 bases between. Worth noting for this clone: The antigen remains undetermined.

This chain links TRBV6-1 with TRBJ1-3; D is uncertain. The sample was memory CD4+ T cells from PBMCs. Noted subset: CD45RA-negative fraction. This receptor was identified in a man younger than 35 in good health. Some clones in this sample may be carry-over from other donors' samples. The CDR3 DNA reads as TGTGCCAGCAGAGAGACCGGTCTAAGGGGAAACACCATATATTTT. Its translation: CASRETGLRGNTIYF.